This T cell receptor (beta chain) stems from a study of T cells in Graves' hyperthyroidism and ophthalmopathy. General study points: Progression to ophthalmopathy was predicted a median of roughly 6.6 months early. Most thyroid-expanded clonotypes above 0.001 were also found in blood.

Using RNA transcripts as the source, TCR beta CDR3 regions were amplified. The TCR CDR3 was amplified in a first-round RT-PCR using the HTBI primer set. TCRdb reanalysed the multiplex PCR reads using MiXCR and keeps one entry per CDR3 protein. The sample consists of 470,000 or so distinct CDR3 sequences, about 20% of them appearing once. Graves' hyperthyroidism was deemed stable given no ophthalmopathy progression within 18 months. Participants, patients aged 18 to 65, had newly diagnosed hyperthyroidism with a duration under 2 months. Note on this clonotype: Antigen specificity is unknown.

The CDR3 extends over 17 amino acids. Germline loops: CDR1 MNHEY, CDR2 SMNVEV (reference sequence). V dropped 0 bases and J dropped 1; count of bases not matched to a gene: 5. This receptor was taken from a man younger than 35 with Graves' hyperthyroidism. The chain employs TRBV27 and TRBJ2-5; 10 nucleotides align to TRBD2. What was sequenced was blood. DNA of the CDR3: TGTGCCAGCAGTTTATCGCTAGCGGGGGTAACCCAAGAGACCCAGTACTTC. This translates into CASSLSLAGVTQETQYF.